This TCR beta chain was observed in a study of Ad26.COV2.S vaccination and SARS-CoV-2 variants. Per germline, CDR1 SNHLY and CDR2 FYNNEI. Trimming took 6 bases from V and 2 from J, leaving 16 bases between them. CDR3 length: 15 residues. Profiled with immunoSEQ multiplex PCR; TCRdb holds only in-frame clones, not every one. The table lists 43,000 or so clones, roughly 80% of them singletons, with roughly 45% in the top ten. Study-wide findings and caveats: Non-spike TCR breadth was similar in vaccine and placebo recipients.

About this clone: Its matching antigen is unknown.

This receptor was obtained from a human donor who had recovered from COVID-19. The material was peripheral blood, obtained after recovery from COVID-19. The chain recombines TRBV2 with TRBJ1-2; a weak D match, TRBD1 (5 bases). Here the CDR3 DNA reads TGTGCCAGCAGGGCGTGGGGGTCACGGAACTATGGCTACACCTTC. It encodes CASRAWGSRNYGYTF.